This TCR beta chain was captured in a study of blood T cells in healthy people across ages. Points on this clonotype: What it binds is unknown.

Healthy Caucasian individuals from Russia aged about 6 to 90 were enrolled as donors. The study, taken as a whole, reports: CMV infection status of these donors was not known. The study found more naive CD4+ cells and higher diversity in long-lived than aged donors.

Per germline, CDR1 SGDLS and CDR2 YYNGEE. V was pared by 0 bases and J by 4 bases, with 10 bases between. This CDR3 region has 14 residues. Combining a sample-barcoded 5' primer with a J-beta primer mix, a second PCR ran for about 7 to 11 cycles. TCRdb reanalysed the 5' RACE reads using MiXCR and keeps one entry per CDR3 protein. The repertoire holds about 290,000 distinct CDR3 sequences, with about 25% as singletons. J is TRBJ2-5 and V is TRBV9, with TRBD1 as a possible D gene (6 bases). This receptor was taken from a woman aged 70-85 years in good health. Sequencing was carried out using blood. This CDR3 is CASSVAGAGETQYF. The CDR3 DNA follows: TGTGCCAGCAGCGTAGCAGGGGCTGGAGAGACCCAGTACTTC.